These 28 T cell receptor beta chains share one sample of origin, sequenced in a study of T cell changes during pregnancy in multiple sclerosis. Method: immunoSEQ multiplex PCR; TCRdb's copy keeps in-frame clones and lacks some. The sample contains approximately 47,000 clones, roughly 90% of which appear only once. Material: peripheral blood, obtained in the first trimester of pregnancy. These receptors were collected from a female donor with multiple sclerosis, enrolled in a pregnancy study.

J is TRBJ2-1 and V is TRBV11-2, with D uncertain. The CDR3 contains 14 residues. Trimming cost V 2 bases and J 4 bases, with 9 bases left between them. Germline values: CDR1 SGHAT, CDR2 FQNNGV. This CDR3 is CASSLRLAYNEQFF. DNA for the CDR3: TGTGCCAGCAGCTTACGGTTAGCTTACAATGAGCAGTTCTTC.

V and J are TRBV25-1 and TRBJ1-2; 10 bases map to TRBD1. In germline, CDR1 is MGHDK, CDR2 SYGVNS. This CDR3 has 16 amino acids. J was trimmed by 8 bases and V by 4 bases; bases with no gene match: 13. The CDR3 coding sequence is TGTGCCAGCAGTGGCCACCTGGGACAGGGGAAAGGAGGCTACACCTTC. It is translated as CASSGHLGQGKGGYTF.

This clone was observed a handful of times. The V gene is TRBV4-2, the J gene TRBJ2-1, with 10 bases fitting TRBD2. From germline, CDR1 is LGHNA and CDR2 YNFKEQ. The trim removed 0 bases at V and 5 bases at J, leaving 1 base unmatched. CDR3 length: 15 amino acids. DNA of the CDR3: TGTGCCAGCAGCCAAGAAGCGGGGGGGCACAATGAGCAGTTCTTC. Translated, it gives CASSQEAGGHNEQFF.

The CDR3 loop is CASSEKEESEKLFF. For the CDR3, the DNA is TGTGCCAGCAGTGAAAAGGAGGAAAGCGAAAAACTGTTTTTT. J is TRBJ1-4 and V is TRBV6-1; D not resolved. Between the trimmed V and J ends, which lost 2 bases and 8 bases, there was a span of 12 bases. This CDR3 region has 14 residues. Germline CDR1 MNHNS, CDR2 SASEGT.

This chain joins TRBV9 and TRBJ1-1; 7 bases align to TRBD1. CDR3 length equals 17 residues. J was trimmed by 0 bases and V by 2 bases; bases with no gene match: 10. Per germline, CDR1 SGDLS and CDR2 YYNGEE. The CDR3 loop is CASSVYQGVGMNTEAFF. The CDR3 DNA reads TGTGCCAGCAGCGTTTATCAGGGGGTGGGCATGAACACTGAAGCTTTCTTT. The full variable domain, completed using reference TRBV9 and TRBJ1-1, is DSGVTQTPKHLITATGQRVTLRCSPRSGDLSVYWYQQSLDQGLQFLIQYYNGEERAKGNILERFSAQQFPDLHSELNLSSLELGDSALYFCASSVYQGVGMNTEAFFGQGTRLTVV.

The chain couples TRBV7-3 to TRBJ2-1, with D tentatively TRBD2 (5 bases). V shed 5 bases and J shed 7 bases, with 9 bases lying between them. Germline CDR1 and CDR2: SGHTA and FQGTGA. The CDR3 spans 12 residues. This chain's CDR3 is CASSRGGNEQFF. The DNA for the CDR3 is TGTGCCAGCAGCCGGGGTGGGAATGAGCAGTTCTTC. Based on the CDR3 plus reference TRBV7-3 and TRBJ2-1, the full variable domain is GAGVSQTPSNKVTEKGKYVELRCDPISGHTALYWYRQSLGQGPEFLIYFQGTGAADDSGLPNDRFFAVRPEGSVSTLKIQRTERGDSAVYLCASSRGGNEQFFGPGTRLTVL.

The CDR3 is CASSLVGGGPGDTQYF. CDR3 DNA sequence: TGTGCCAGCAGCTTAGTCGGGGGGGGGCCAGGAGATACGCAGTATTTT. V is TRBV7-9 and J is TRBJ2-3; the match to TRBD2 covers 8 bases. CDR1 SEHNR and CDR2 FQNEAQ come from the germline V gene (reference sequence). The CDR3 extends over 16 amino acids. With V trimmed by 1 base and J by 5 bases, 8 bases remained unmatched.

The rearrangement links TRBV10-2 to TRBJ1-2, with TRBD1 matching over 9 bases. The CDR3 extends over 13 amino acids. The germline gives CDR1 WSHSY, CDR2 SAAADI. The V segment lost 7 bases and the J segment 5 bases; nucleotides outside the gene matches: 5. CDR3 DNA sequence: TGCGCCAGCAACCTCGGGACAGGGTATGGCTACACCTTC. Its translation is CASNLGTGYGYTF.

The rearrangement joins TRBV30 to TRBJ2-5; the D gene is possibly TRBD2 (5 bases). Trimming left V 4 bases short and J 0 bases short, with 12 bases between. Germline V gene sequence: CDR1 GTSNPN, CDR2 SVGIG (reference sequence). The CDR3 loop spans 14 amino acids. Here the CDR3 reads CAWTRGPYQETQYF. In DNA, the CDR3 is TGTGCCTGGACGCGAGGGCCCTACCAAGAGACCCAGTACTTC. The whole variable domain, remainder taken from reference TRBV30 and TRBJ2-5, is SQTIHQWPATLVQPVGSPLSLECTVEGTSNPNLYWYRQAAGRGLQLLFYSVGIGQISSEVPQNLSASRPQDRQFILSSKKLLLSDSGFYLCAWTRGPYQETQYFGPGTRLLVL.

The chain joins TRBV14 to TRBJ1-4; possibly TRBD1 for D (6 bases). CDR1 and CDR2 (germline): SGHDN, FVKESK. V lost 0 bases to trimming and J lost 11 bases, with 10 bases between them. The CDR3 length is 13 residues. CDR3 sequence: CASSQDEGGKLFF. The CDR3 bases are TGTGCCAGCAGCCAAGATGAGGGGGGGAAACTGTTTTTT. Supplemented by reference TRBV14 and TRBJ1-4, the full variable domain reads EAGVTQFPSHSVIEKGQTVTLRCDPISGHDNLYWYRRVMGKEIKFLLHFVKESKQDESGMPNNRFLAERTGGTYSTLKVQPAELEDSGVYFCASSQDEGGKLFFGSGTQLSVL.

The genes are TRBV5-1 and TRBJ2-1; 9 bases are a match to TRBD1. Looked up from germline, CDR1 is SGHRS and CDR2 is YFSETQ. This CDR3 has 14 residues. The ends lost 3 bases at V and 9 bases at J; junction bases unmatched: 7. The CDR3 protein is CASSWRGTGSEQFF. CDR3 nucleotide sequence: TGCGCCAGCAGCTGGAGGGGGACAGGGAGTGAGCAGTTCTTC.

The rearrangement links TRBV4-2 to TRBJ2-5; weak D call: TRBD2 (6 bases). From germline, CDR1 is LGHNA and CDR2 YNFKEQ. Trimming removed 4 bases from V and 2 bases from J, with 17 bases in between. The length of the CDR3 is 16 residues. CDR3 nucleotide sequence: TGTGCCAGCAGCCGTCCGGCGGGACTGAGACAAGAGACCCAGTACTTC. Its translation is CASSRPAGLRQETQYF.

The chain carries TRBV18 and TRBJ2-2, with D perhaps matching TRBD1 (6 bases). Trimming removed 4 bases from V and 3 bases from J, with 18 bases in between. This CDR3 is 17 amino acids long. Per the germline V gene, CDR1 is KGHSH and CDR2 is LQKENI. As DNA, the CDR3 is TGTGCCAGCTCACTAGCAACCGGGACAAGAGACACCGGGGAGCTGTTTTTT. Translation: CASSLATGTRDTGELFF.

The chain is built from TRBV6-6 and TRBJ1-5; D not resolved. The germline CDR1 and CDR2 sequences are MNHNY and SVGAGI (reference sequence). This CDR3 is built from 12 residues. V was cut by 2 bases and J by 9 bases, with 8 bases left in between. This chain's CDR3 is CASSYPERPQHF. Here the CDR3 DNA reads TGTGCCAGCAGTTACCCCGAGCGGCCCCAGCATTTT.

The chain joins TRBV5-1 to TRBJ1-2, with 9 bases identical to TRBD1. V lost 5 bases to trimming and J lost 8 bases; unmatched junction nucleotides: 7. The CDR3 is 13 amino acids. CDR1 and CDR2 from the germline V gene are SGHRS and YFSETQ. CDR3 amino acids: CASRDRGGEGYTF. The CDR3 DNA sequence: TGCGCCAGCAGGGACAGGGGAGGAGAGGGCTACACCTTC.

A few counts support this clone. CDR3: CASSLGQAPWSQPQHF. The CDR3 coding sequence is TGCGCCAGCAGCCTAGGACAAGCGCCCTGGAGTCAGCCCCAGCATTTT. The chain carries TRBV4-1 and TRBJ1-5; a weak D match, TRBD1 (5 bases). Germline lookup yields CDR1 MGHRA and CDR2 YSYEKL. The CDR3 sequence is 16 residues long. The V end was cut by 4 bases, the J end by 6 bases, with 19 bases between.

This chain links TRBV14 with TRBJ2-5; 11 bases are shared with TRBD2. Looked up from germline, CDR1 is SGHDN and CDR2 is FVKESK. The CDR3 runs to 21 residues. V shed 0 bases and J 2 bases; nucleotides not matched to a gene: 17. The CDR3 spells CASSQDYGWGAPSGGQETQYF. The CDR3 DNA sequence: TGTGCCAGCAGCCAAGATTACGGTTGGGGGGCGCCTAGCGGGGGGCAAGAGACCCAGTACTTC.

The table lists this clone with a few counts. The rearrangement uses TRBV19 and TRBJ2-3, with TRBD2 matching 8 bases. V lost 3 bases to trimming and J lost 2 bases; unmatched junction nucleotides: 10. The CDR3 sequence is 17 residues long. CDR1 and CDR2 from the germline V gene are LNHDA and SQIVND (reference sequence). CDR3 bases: TGTGCCAGTAGTATTAGAGCGGGGGAATATACCACAGATACGCAGTATTTT. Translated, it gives CASSIRAGEYTTDTQYF.

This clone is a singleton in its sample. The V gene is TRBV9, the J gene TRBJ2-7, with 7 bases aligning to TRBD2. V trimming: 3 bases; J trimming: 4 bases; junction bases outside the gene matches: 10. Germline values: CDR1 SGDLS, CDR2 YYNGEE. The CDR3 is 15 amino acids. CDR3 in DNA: TGTGCCAGCAGCGATCACGCCGGGACTATTTACGAGCAGTACTTC. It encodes CASSDHAGTIYEQYF.

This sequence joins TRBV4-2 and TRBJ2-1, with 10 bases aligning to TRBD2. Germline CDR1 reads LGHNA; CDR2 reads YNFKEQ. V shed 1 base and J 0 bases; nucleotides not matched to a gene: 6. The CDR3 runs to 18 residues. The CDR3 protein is CASSQGGSGGNSYNEQFF. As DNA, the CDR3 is TGTGCCAGCAGCCAAGGAGGTAGCGGGGGGAACTCCTACAATGAGCAGTTCTTC.

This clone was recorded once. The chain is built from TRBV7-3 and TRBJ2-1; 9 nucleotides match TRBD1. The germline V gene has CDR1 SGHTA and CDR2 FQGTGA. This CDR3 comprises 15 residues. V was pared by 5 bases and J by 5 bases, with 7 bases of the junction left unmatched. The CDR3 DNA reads TGTGCCAGCAGCGAGACAGGGGGATTCAACAATGAGCAGTTCTTC. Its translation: CASSETGGFNNEQFF.

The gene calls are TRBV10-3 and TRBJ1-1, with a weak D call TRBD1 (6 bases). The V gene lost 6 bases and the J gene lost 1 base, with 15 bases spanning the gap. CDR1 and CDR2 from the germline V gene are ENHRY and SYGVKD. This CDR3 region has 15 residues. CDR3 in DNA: TGTGCCATCAGGACCACAGGGTACCCGAACACTGAAGCTTTCTTT. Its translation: CAIRTTGYPNTEAFF.

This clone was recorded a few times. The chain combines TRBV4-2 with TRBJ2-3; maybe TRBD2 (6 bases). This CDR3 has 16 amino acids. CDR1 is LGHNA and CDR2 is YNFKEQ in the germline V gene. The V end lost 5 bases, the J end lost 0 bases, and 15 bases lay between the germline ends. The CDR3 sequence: CASSSGLASSTDTQYF. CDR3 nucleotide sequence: TGTGCCAGCAGCTCCGGTCTAGCGTCTAGCACAGATACGCAGTATTTT.

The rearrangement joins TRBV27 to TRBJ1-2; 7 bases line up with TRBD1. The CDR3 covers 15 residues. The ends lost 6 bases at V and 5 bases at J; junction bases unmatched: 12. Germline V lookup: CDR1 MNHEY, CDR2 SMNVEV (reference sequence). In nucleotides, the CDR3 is TGTGCCAGCAGCCCCCGGGGCAGGGGGTTATATGGCTACACCTTC. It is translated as CASSPRGRGLYGYTF.

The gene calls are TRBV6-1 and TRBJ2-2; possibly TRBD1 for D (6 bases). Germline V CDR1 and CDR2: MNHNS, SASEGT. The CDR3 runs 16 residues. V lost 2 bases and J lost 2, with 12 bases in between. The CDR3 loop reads CASSENPGHNTGELFF. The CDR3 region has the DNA TGTGCCAGCAGTGAAAACCCGGGACATAACACCGGGGAGCTGTTTTTT.

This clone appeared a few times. CDR3 sequence reads: CATSRDRGTEAFF. The CDR3 coding sequence is TGTGCCACCAGCAGAGACAGGGGCACTGAAGCTTTCTTT. V and J are TRBV15 and TRBJ1-1; possibly TRBD1 for D (6 bases). CDR3 length: 13 amino acids. In germline, CDR1 is LNHNV, CDR2 YYDKDF (reference sequence). Trimming pared 0 bases from V and 4 bases from J, leaving 6 bases between.

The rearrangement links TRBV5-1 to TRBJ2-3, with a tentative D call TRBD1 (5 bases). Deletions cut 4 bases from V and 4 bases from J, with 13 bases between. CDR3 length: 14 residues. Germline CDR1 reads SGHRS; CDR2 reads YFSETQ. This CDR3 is CASSQNPTADTQYF. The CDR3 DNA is TGCGCCAGCAGCCAGAACCCGACAGCAGATACGCAGTATTTT.

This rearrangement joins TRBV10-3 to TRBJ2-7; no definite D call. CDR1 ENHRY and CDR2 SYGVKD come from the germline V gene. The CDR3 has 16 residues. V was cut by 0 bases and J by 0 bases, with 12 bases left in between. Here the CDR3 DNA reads TGTGCCATCAGTGAGTCGTGGTATAGAAGCTCCTACGAGCAGTACTTC. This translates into CAISESWYRSSYEQYF.